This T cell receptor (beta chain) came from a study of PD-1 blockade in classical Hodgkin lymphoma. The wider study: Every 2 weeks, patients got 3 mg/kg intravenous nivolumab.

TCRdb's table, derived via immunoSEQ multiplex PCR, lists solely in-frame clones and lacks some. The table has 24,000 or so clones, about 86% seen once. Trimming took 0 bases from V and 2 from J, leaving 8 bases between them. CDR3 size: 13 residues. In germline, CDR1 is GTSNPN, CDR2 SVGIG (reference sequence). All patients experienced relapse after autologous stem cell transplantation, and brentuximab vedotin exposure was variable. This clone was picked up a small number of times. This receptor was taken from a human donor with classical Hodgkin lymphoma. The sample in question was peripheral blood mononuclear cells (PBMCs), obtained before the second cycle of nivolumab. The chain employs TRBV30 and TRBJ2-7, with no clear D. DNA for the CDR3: TGTGCCTGGAGTGTTGTTGACCCCTACGAGCAGTACTTC. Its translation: CAWSVVDPYEQYF.